The present TCR beta chain was sequenced within a study of blood T cell repertoires in COVID-19. CDR3 length equals 15 residues. Germline V lookup: CDR1 MNHEY, CDR2 SVGEGT. V was clipped by 0 bases and J by 8 bases, with 14 bases between them. As handled by the study authors: How many nucleated cells were present was estimated from reference gene primer amplification. Repertoires were generated with immunoSEQ multiplex PCR, while TCRdb's copy carries only in-frame clones and drops some. The DNA was the basis for D and trimming; V, J and clone size are from that table. The data contain fewer than 600,000 clones, more than 75% of them seen just once; the ten biggest clones take up 1.5% to 2%. Recruits, aged about 18 to 89 years, lived in 24 US areas.

The TCR was taken from a middle-aged woman who had recovered from COVID-19. The sample consisted of PBMCs or T cells enriched from blood (not recorded which). The chain carries TRBV6-2 or TRBV6-3 and TRBJ1-5; D ambiguous. CDR3 DNA sequence: TGTGCCAGCAGTTACTCGGTTTCTGGGAGAGAGCCCCAGCATTTT. It is translated as CASSYSVSGREPQHF.